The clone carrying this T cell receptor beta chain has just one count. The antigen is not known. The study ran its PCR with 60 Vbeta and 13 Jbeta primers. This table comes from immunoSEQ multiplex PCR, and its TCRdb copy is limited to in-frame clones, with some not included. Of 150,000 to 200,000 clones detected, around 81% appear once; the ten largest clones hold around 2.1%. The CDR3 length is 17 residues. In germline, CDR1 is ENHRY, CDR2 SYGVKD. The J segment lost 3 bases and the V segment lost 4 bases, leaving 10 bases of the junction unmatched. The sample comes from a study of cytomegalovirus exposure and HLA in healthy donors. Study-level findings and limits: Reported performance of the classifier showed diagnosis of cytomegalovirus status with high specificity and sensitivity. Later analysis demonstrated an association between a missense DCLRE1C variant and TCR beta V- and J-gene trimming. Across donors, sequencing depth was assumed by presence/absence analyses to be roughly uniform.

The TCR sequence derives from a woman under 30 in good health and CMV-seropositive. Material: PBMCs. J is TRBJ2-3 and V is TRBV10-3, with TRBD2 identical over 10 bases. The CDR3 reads CAISVGLAGGVTDTQYF. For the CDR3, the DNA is TGTGCCATCAGTGTCGGATTAGCGGGGGGAGTGACAGATACGCAGTATTTT.